A selection of T cell receptor beta chains follows, all from one sample in a study of T cells in Graves' hyperthyroidism and ophthalmopathy. Via MiXCR, TCRdb re-called the multiplex PCR reads, giving one row per CDR3 protein. The data show about 400,000 distinct CDR3 sequences, around a sixth seen once. Sequenced input: blood. Source of these receptors: a woman aged 18 to 35 with Graves' hyperthyroidism. Each CDR3 is given with its conserved first and last residue. Each record gives: V gene, J gene, clone size, D gene, CDR3 protein, CDR3 DNA. A D gene is named only where the DNA matches it firmly. Only part of the rows carry a size: once, few, many, or a class if the clone is expanded.

>TRBV20-1|TRBJ1-1|many|NA
CSAREQGIPEAFF
TGCAGTGCTAGAGAACAGGGCATCCCTGAAGCTTTCTTT
>TRBV7-2|TRBJ2-5|NA|NA
CASSSTRLSQETQYF
TGTGCCAGCAGCTCGACGAGACTGTCCCAAGAGACCCAGTACTTC
>TRBV4-1|TRBJ2-5|NA|TRBD2
CASSQGGPGLARKETQYF
TGCGCCAGCAGCCAAGGCGGCCCGGGACTAGCGCGTAAAGAGACCCAGTACTTC
>TRBV29-1|TRBJ2-7|many|NA
CSVRITGAGEQYF
TGCAGCGTCAGAATAACGGGAGCGGGCGAGCAGTACTTC
>TRBV13|TRBJ2-5|many|TRBD2
CASSPRGGSLRETQYF
TGTGCCAGCAGCCCACGGGGGGGCTCTTTACGAGAGACCCAGTACTTC
>TRBV19|TRBJ2-7|NA|NA
CASSNGVRVYEQYF
TGTGCCAGTAGTAATGGTGTGAGAGTCTACGAGCAGTACTTC
>TRBV6-1|TRBJ1-3|few|NA
CASNQDASATIYF
TGTGCCAGCAACCAGGACGCCTCGGCCACCATATATTTT
>TRBV20-1|TRBJ1-1|many|NA
CSARDETANTEAFF
TGCAGTGCTAGAGACGAGACGGCTAACACTGAAGCTTTCTTT
>TRBV11-2|TRBJ1-1|many|NA
CASSLVMNTEAFF
TGTGCCAGCAGCTTAGTTATGAACACTGAAGCTTTCTTT
>TRBV20-1|TRBJ2-7|NA|NA
CSAENWGGGFPRSYEQYF
TGCAGTGCTGAAAATTGGGGTGGCGGTTTCCCTCGGAGCTACGAGCAGTACTTC
>TRBV5-5|TRBJ1-6|many|TRBD1
CASSRQGPADSPLHF
TGTGCCAGCAGCCGACAGGGTCCGGCGGACTCACCCCTCCACTTT
>TRBV28|TRBJ2-5|many|NA
CASSLWEGEETQYF
TGTGCCAGCAGTTTATGGGAGGGCGAGGAGACCCAGTACTTC
>TRBV9|TRBJ2-6|many|TRBD2
CASSPGVGLAASGANVLTF
TGTGCCAGCAGCCCCGGTGTTGGACTAGCGGCTTCTGGGGCCAACGTCCTGACTTTC
>TRBV7-8|TRBJ1-1|many|NA
CASSLGVLGGTGAFF
TGTGCCAGCAGCTTAGGGGTACTGGGGGGCACGGGAGCTTTCTTT
>TRBV12-3/TRBV12-4|TRBJ1-6|many|NA
CASTSSGRFLPNSPLHF
TGTGCCAGCACTTCGAGTGGCCGGTTTCTGCCTAATTCACCCCTCCACTTT
>TRBV6-6|TRBJ2-5|many|TRBD1
CASSYEDRGQETQYF
TGTGCCAGCAGTTACGAGGACAGGGGACAAGAGACCCAGTACTTC
>TRBV20-1|TRBJ2-7|few|TRBD2
CSARVGRGASREQYF
TGCAGTGCTAGAGTGGGGCGGGGGGCCTCGCGGGAGCAGTACTTC